Each of the 5 T cell receptor beta chains below was sequenced from the same sample in a study of PD-1 blockade in classical Hodgkin lymphoma. Every one of the patients relapsed after autologous stem cell transplantation (brentuximab vedotin exposure was variable). TCRdb's copy holds only in-frame clones and misses some; the assay was immunoSEQ multiplex PCR. This table holds about 39,000 clones, roughly 90% found once. The source was peripheral blood mononuclear cells (PBMCs), collected at baseline. Receptors originate from a human donor with classical Hodgkin lymphoma.

The chain carries TRBV6-5 and TRBJ2-3; 8 bases match TRBD1. The V gene end was trimmed by 5 bases and the J gene end by 3 bases; junction bases not matched to a gene: 4. Germline CDR1 MNHEY, CDR2 SVGAGI. The CDR3 extends over 14 amino acids. The CDR3 is CASSMGQATDTQYF. DNA of the CDR3: TGTGCCAGCAGTATGGGACAGGCGACAGATACGCAGTATTTT.

The V gene is TRBV6-1, the J gene TRBJ1-5, with D unresolved. The V end was cut by 5 bases, the J end by 2 bases, with 7 bases between. Germline values: CDR1 MNHNS, CDR2 SASEGT. There are 13 residues in the CDR3. The CDR3 reads CASSMAGNQPQHF. Here the CDR3 DNA reads TGTGCCAGCAGTATGGCGGGCAATCAGCCCCAGCATTTT.

J is TRBJ2-1 and V is TRBV27, with TRBD2 identical over 7 bases. V was pared by 6 bases and J by 15 bases, with 8 bases of the junction left unmatched. The CDR3 runs to 11 residues. Germline V lookup: CDR1 MNHEY, CDR2 SMNVEV (reference sequence). This CDR3 reads CASSERGVRFF. The CDR3 DNA sequence: TGTGCCAGCAGCGAACGGGGGGTTCGGTTCTTC.

This clone has just one count. The chain recombines TRBV28 with TRBJ2-1; D is undetermined. The germline V gene encodes CDR1 MDHEN and CDR2 SYDVKM. Trimming cost V 5 bases and J 5 bases, with 1 base left between them. CDR3 length: 10 residues. CDR3 amino acids: CASSDNEQFF. The CDR3 DNA reads TGTGCCAGCAGTGACAATGAGCAGTTCTTC.

V usage is TRBV13 and J usage is TRBJ2-1, with D maybe TRBD1 (6 bases). Looked up from germline, CDR1 is PRHDT and CDR2 is FYEKMQ (reference sequence). The V end was cut by 6 bases, the J end by 0 bases, with 18 bases between. This CDR3 has 17 amino acids. The CDR3 region is CASSANRDRSSYNEQFF. DNA of the CDR3: TGTGCCAGCAGTGCAAACAGGGACCGTAGCTCCTACAATGAGCAGTTCTTC.